This TCR beta chain appears in the sequencing data of a study of human T cells and chemical hapten exposure. Overall study findings and caveats: Relative to control repertoires, expanded TCRs gave rise to significantly more large CDR3 similarity clusters.

TCRdb processed the RACE reads anew with MiXCR; each CDR3 protein has one entry. Among over 300,000 distinct CDR3 sequences listed, 5.1% were seen once. CDR3 length equals 15 residues. V shed 0 bases and J shed 5 bases, with 14 bases lying between them. This clonotype was counted ten times or more. Its antigen is undetermined. The time point is: pre-sensitization, week 0. Treatment of the sample: therapeutic diphenylcyclopropenone sensitization with weekly scalp DPC. The starting material was whole blood, obtained in connection with sensitization to the hapten diphenylcyclopropenone (DPC). V usage is TRBV12-3 or TRBV12-4 and J usage is TRBJ2-7, with D possibly matching TRBD1 (5 bases). This TCR derives from a woman aged 45-65 years with alopecia areata. Some clones in this sample may be carry-over from other donors' samples. DNA of the CDR3: TGTGCCAGCAGTTTAGCGGCAGGGATTGTCCACGAGCAGTACTTC. It is translated as CASSLAAGIVHEQYF.